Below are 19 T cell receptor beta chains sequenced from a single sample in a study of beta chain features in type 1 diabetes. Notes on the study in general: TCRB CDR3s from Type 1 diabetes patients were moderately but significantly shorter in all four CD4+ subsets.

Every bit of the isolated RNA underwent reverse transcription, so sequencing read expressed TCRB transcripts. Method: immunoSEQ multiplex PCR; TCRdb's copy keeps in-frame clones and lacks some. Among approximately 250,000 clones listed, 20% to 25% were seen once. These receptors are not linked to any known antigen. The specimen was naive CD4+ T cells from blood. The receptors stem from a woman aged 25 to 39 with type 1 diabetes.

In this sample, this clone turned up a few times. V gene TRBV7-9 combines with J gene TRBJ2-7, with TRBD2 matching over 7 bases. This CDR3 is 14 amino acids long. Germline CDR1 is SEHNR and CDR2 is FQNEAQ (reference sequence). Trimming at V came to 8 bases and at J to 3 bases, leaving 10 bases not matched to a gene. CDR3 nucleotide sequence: TGTGCCAGCGCAGGGAGGGGAGATCTCTACGAGCAGTACTTC. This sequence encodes CASAGRGDLYEQYF.

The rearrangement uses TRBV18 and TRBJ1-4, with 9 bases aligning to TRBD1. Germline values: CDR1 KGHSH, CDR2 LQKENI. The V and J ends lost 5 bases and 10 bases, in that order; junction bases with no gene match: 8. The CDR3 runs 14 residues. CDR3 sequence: CASSTGTGKLKLFF. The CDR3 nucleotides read TGTGCCAGCTCAACCGGGACAGGGAAGTTAAAACTGTTTTTT.

CDR3 sequence (DNA): TGTGCCAGCAGAAGGGGGCTTGACCCGAACACTGAAGCTTTCTTT. Translated, it gives CASRRGLDPNTEAFF. This chain links TRBV25-1 with TRBJ1-1; 7 bases are a match to TRBD1. Germline V lookup: CDR1 MGHDK, CDR2 SYGVNS. This CDR3 is built from 15 residues. J lost 1 base, V lost 6 bases, and 8 bases had no gene match. The full variable domain, completed using reference TRBV25-1 and TRBJ1-1, is EADIYQTPRYLVIGTGKKITLECSQTMGHDKMYWYQQDPGMELHLIHYSYGVNSTEKGDLSSESTVSRIRTEHFPLTLESARPSHTSQYLCASRRGLDPNTEAFFGQGTRLTVV.

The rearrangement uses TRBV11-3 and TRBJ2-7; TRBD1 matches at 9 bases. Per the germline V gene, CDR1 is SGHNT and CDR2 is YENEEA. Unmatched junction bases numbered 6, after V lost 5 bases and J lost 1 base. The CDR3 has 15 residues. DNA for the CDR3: TGTGCCAGCAGCCCGCCGGGACAGGGTTCCTACGAGCAGTACTTC. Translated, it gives CASSPPGQGSYEQYF.

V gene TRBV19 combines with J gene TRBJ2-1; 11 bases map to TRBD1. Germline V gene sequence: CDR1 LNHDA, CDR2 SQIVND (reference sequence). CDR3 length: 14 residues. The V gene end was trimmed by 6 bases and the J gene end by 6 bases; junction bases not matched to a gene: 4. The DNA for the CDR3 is TGTGCCAGTAGCCGGGGGACAGGGGGCAATGAGCAGTTCTTC. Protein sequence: CASSRGTGGNEQFF. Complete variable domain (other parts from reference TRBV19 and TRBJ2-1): DGGITQSPKYLFRKEGQNVTLSCEQNLNHDAMYWYRQDPGQGLRLIYYSQIVNDFQKGDIAEGYSVSREKKESFPLTVTSAQKNPTAFYLCASSRGTGGNEQFFGPGTRLTVL.

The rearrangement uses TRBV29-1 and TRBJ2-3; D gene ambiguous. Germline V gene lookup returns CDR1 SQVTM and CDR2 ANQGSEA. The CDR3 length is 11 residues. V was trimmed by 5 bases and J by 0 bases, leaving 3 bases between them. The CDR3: CSVQSTDTQYF. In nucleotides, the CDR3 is TGCAGCGTTCAAAGCACAGATACGCAGTATTTT.

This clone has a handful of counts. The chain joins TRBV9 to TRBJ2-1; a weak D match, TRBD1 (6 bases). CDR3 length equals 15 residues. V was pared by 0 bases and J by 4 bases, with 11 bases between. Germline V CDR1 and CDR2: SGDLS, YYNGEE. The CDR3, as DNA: TGTGCCAGCAGCGTAGAACAGGGAGAATACAATGAGCAGTTCTTC. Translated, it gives CASSVEQGEYNEQFF.

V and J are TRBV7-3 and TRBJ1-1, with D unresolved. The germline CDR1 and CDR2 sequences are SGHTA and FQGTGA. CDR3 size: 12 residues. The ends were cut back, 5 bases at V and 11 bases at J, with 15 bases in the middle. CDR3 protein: CASSPAPGIAFF. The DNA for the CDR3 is TGTGCCAGCAGCCCGGCTCCGGGGATCGCTTTCTTT.

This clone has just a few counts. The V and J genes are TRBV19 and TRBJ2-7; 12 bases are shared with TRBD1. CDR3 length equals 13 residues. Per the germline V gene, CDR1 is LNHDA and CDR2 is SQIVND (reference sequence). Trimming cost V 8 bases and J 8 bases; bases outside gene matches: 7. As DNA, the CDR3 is TGTGCCAGTGCCCGGGACAGGGGGCAAAAGCAGTACTTC. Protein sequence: CASARDRGQKQYF.

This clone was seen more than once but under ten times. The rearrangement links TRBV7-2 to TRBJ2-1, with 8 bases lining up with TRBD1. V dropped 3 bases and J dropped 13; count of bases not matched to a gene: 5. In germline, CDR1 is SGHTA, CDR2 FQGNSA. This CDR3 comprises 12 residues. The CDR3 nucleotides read TGTGCCAGCAGCTTGGACAGGGAAACTCAGTTCTTC. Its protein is CASSLDRETQFF.

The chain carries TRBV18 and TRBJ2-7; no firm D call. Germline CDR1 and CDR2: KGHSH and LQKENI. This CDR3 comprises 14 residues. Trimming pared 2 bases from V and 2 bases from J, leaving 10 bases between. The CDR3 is CASSPEQVTYEQYF. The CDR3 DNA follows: TGTGCCAGCTCACCAGAGCAGGTTACCTACGAGCAGTACTTC.

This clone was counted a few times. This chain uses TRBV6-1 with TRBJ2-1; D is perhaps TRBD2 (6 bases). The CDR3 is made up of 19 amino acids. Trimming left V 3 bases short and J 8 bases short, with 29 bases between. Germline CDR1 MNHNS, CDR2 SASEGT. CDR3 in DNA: TGTGCCAGCAGTGATGCTGGGACCGTATTCGGGAGTCAGGGCTATGAGCAGTTCTTC. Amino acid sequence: CASSDAGTVFGSQGYEQFF.

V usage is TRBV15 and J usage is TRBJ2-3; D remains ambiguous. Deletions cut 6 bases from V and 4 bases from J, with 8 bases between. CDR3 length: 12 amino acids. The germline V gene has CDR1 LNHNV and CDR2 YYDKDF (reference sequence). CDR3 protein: CATRTEPDTQYF. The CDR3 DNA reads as TGTGCCACCAGAACCGAGCCAGATACGCAGTATTTT.

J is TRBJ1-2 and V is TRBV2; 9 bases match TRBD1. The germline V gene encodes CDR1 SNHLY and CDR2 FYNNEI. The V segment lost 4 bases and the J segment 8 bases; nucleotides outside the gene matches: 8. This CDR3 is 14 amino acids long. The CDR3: CASSGGQGGRGYTF. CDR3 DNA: TGTGCCAGCAGTGGGGGACAGGGAGGACGAGGCTACACCTTC.

The CDR3 protein is CSALYTEAFF. The DNA for the CDR3 is TGCAGCGCTCTATACACTGAAGCTTTCTTT. This rearrangement joins TRBV29-1 to TRBJ1-1; D is undetermined. Germline V gene lookup returns CDR1 SQVTM and CDR2 ANQGSEA. V was clipped by 7 bases and J by 3 bases, with 6 bases between them. The CDR3 has 10 amino acids. Full variable domain (rest looked up from reference TRBV29-1 and TRBJ1-1): SAVISQKPSRDICQRGTSLTIQCQVDSQVTMMFWYRQQPGQSLTLIATANQGSEATYESGFVIDKFPISRPNLTFSTLTVSNMSPEDSSIYLCSALYTEAFFGQGTRLTVV.

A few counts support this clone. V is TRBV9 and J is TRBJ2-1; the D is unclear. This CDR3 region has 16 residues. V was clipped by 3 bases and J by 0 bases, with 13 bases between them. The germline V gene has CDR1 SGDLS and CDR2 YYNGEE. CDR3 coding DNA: TGTGCCAGCAGCGAGAGGATGTTTCCCTCCTACAATGAGCAGTTCTTC. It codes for CASSERMFPSYNEQFF.

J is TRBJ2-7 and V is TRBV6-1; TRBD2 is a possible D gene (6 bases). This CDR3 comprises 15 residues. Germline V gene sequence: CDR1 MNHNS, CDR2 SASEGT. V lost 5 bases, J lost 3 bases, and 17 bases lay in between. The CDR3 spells CASSSGLSIGYEQYF. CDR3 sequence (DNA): TGTGCCAGCAGTTCGGGACTCTCTATCGGCTACGAGCAGTACTTC.

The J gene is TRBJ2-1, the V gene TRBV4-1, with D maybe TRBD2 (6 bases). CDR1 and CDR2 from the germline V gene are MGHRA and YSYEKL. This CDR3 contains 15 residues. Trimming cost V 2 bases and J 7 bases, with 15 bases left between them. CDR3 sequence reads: CASSQRAGTLNEQFF. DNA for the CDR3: TGCGCCAGCAGCCAAAGGGCCGGGACTCTAAATGAGCAGTTCTTC.

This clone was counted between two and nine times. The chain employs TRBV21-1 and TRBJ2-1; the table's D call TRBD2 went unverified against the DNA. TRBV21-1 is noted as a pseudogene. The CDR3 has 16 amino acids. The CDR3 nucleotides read TGTGCCAGCAGTTCGAAGCGGGTAAGGTCCTACAATGAGCAGTTCTTC. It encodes CASSSKRVRSYNEQFF.